This T cell receptor beta chain was recorded in a study of T cells in tuberculosis. At the level of the study: IGRA-negative adolescents, IGRA-positive adolescents with latent tuberculosis and adults with active tuberculosis formed this South African cohort. Whole-study results and caveats: Active tuberculosis patients had shorter CDR3-alpha; the beta difference was nonsignificant.

Points on this clone: Its antigen is undetermined.

The CDR3 sequence is 12 residues long. The junction had 6 bases not matched to a gene; V was cut back by 4 bases and J by 9 bases. CDR1 and CDR2 (germline): SGHTS, YDEGEE. TCRdb's table, derived via immunoSEQ multiplex PCR, lists solely in-frame clones and lacks some. Here the sample spans about 20,000 clones, 75% to 90% being singletons. The source material was PBMCs. The V gene is TRBV5-8, the J gene TRBJ1-1; 7 bases map to TRBD1. The source is a donor aged 10-35 years with latent tuberculosis or without tuberculosis infection. For the CDR3, the DNA is TGTGCCAGCAGCCCTAACAGGGGACAAGCTTTCTTT. Translated, it gives CASSPNRGQAFF.